Listed below are T cell receptor beta chains from one sample, sequenced in a study of blood T cell repertoires in COVID-19. The method was immunoSEQ multiplex PCR; TCRdb's version includes in-frame clones alone and lacks a portion of them. The sample contains about 55,000 clones, around 90% of which appear only once. Sequencing was carried out using peripheral blood. All receptors derive from a human donor with active COVID-19. The donor label of this sample is uncertain. Both conserved end residues are trimmed from each CDR3. Fields, in order: J gene, clone size, V gene, CDR3 protein. Clone size is stated in some rows and not others, as once, few, many or a class when expanded.

TRBJ1-6 | . | TRBV12-3/TRBV12-4 | ASRGGDNSPLH
TRBJ2-1 | . | TRBV9 | ASSPYSGGNEQF
TRBJ1-1 | . | TRBV6-6 | AGSQGATEAF
TRBJ2-1 | once | TRBV19 | ASSRAGEQF
TRBJ2-2 | . | TRBV9 | ASSSRLPGELF
TRBJ1-2 | . | TRBV7-8 | ASTRTENFNYGYT
TRBJ2-2 | . | TRBV7-9 | ASSLDRPGTGELF
TRBJ1-1 | . | TRBV6-5 | ASKTAQGAAEAF
TRBJ2-7 | . | TRBV5-1 | ASSSLQGVGYEQY
TRBJ2-1 | . | TRBV7-8 | ASSLWGVNHNEQF
TRBJ2-3 | . | TRBV30 | AWSPRTGTQY
TRBJ2-4 | once | TRBV11-2 | ASSFRREGIQY
TRBJ2-3 | once | TRBV29-1 | SVVTVFEDTQY
TRBJ2-1 | . | TRBV9 | ASSARQGNNEQF
TRBJ2-5 | . | TRBV12-2 | ASRSTGGDETQY
TRBJ2-7 | . | TRBV28 | ASRPYGAGGYGQY
TRBJ2-1 | . | TRBV4-1 | ASSQDGTSGIGANEQF
TRBJ1-2 | . | TRBV6-5 | ASRATGNYGYT
TRBJ1-2 | once | TRBV18 | ASSPQGRRVYSYT
TRBJ2-7 | . | TRBV29-1 | SVEGTDNPYEQY
TRBJ2-3 | . | TRBV7-3 | ASSQTSGGVLDTQY
TRBJ2-7 | . | TRBV3-1/TRBV3-2 | ASSQGLAGTLY
TRBJ1-6 | few | TRBV10-3 | AISETTVPQIMSLH
TRBJ2-2 | . | TRBV10-1 | ASSESLRGLTNTGELF
TRBJ1-1 | . | TRBV5-1 | ASSLEGVRIPEAF
TRBJ2-1 | . | TRBV12-3/TRBV12-4 | ASRRRGNEQF
TRBJ2-2 | . | TRBV6-1 | ASSDGQKDTGELF
TRBJ2-3 | . | TRBV29-1 | SVEDLRPTGTDTQY
TRBJ2-2 | . | TRBV9 | ASSVAIVRHNTGELF
TRBJ1-2 | . | TRBV6-1 | ASSEAGPSRRGYT
TRBJ2-5 | . | TRBV9 | ASSGSSGLQETQY
TRBJ1-2 | . | TRBV20-1 | SASTGASNYGYT
TRBJ2-3 | . | TRBV4-3 | ASSQVFGTRSTDTQY
TRBJ2-5 | . | TRBV5-1 | ASSPMSQGGETQY
TRBJ2-3 | . | TRBV5-4 | ASSRGAGGDTQY
TRBJ1-5 | . | TRBV9 | ASSVAQNQPQH
TRBJ2-2 | . | TRBV11-2 | ASSLGGHLVATGELF
TRBJ2-7 | . | TRBV7-2 | ASSFLAGGRYEQY
TRBJ2-1 | . | TRBV7-9 | ASSPLTGGSNNEQF
TRBJ2-2 | . | TRBV5-1 | ASSLDPDRPNTGELF
TRBJ1-2 | . | TRBV5-6 | ASSLAPAGGYT
TRBJ2-2 | . | TRBV4-1 | ASSPRRGELF
TRBJ2-5 | few | TRBV9 | ASSELDAGETQY
TRBJ2-2 | . | TRBV18 | ASSPEGWDTGELF
TRBJ2-1 | . | TRBV7-8 | ASSYGTHNEQF
TRBJ1-1 | . | TRBV23-1 | ASSDSENTEAF
TRBJ1-4 | . | TRBV23-1 | ASRARRGEKLF
TRBJ2-1 | once | TRBV5-1 | ASSSKRANYNEQF
TRBJ1-4 | . | TRBV2 | ASRDRVGSEKLF
TRBJ2-1 | . | TRBV28 | ATNGSPSYNEQF
TRBJ2-3 | few | TRBV19 | ASSIAHFMTRTQY
TRBJ2-3 | . | TRBV7-9 | ASSLSPRGTDTQY
TRBJ1-1 | . | TRBV9 | ASSASRVTEAF
TRBJ2-1 | . | TRBV5-1 | ASSVRTGGLSRSYNEQF
TRBJ1-5 | . | TRBV19 | ASSIGGGSNQPQH
TRBJ1-1 | . | TRBV7-8 | ASSLWSLTEAF
TRBJ2-5 | . | TRBV28 | ASSFQFRRGQETQY
TRBJ2-1 | . | TRBV6-6 | ASRVAALSYNEQF
TRBJ1-2 | . | TRBV10-3 | AMTGGDQNYGYT
TRBJ2-7 | . | TRBV10-3 | AIRRDFHEQY